The TCR beta chain under discussion was sequenced for a study of blood T cell repertoires in COVID-19. The overall study: Spain, Italy and the United States supplied samples that represented acute and convalescent COVID-19.

CDR1 and CDR2 from the germline V gene are MNHEY and SMNVEV (reference sequence). This CDR3 is built from 16 residues. Trimming pared 0 bases from V and 0 bases from J, leaving 11 bases between. Clones were read by immunoSEQ multiplex PCR, and TCRdb kept only the in-frame ones, dropping some. The data contain more than 250,000 clones, roughly 88% of them singletons. The source of this sequence is a woman between 45 and 65 years old with acute or convalescent COVID-19. Sequencing was carried out using peripheral blood. The chain combines TRBV27 with TRBJ1-1; D is unclear. CDR3 nucleotide sequence: TGTGCCAGCAGTTTATCGGGCGACATCCTGAACACTGAAGCTTTCTTT. This sequence encodes CASSLSGDILNTEAFF.